These 14 T cell receptor beta chains originate from one sample sequenced in a study of blood T cell repertoires in COVID-19. Assay: immunoSEQ multiplex PCR; the TCRdb copy retains only in-frame clones and omits some. Among a few hundred thousand clones listed, around four fifths were seen once. Sequencing was done on a sample of peripheral blood. The receptors come from a woman in her forties or fifties with acute or convalescent COVID-19.

The chain joins TRBV5-1 to TRBJ2-1; 8 nucleotides align to TRBD2. Germline V gives CDR1 SGHRS, CDR2 YFSETQ. The CDR3 covers 15 residues. Trimming cost V 4 bases and J 5 bases; bases outside gene matches: 8. This chain's CDR3 is CASSNPGGGHNEQFF. DNA of the CDR3: TGCGCCAGCAGCAACCCTGGCGGGGGGCACAATGAGCAGTTCTTC.

This chain uses TRBV3-1 (or the pseudogene TRBV3-2) with TRBJ2-1, with 13 bases aligning to TRBD2. This CDR3 comprises 17 residues. Germline lookup yields CDR1 LGHDT and CDR2 YNNKEL (reference sequence). Trimming cost V 0 bases and J 6 bases; bases outside gene matches: 5. As DNA, the CDR3 is TGTGCCAGCAGCCAAGATCTGGGGACTAGCGGGACCAATGAGCAGTTCTTC. Its protein is CASSQDLGTSGTNEQFF.

This chain joins TRBV5-4 and TRBJ1-6; D is uncertain. The V end lost 5 bases, the J end lost 3 bases, and 9 bases lay between the germline ends. Germline values: CDR1 SGHNT, CDR2 YYREEE (reference sequence). This CDR3 spans 14 amino acids. The CDR3 bases are TGTGCCAGCAGTCGCGGAGACTATAATTCACCCCTCCACTTT. Its protein product is CASSRGDYNSPLHF. The full variable domain, in which reference TRBV5-4 and TRBJ1-6 provide the parts outside the CDR3, is ETGVTQSPTHLIKTRGQQVTLRCSSQSGHNTVSWYQQALGQGPQFIFQYYREEENGRGNFPPRFSGLQFPNYSSELNVNALELDDSALYLCASSRGDYNSPLHFGNGTRLTVT.

This chain links TRBV5-1 with TRBJ1-2; 12 bases are shared with TRBD1. V shed 5 bases and J 7 bases; nucleotides not matched to a gene: 6. The CDR3 extends over 14 amino acids. Germline V gene data show CDR1 as SGHRS and CDR2 as YFSETQ. CDR3 DNA sequence: TGCGCCAGCAGACCCGGGACAGGGGGCGGTGGCTACACCTTC. Its translation: CASRPGTGGGGYTF.

This sequence joins TRBV6-2 or TRBV6-3 and TRBJ1-1, with D unresolved. The V gene lost 6 bases and the J gene lost 6 bases, with 17 bases spanning the gap. CDR3 length equals 14 residues. Per germline, CDR1 MNHEY and CDR2 SVGEGT. CDR3 amino acids: CASSSPTRKAEAFF. Written as DNA, the CDR3 is TGTGCCAGCAGCTCTCCGACAAGGAAAGCTGAAGCTTTCTTT.

The CDR3 here is CASSYSKRTANYGYTF. DNA for the CDR3: TGTGCCAGCAGTTACTCGAAGCGGACTGCTAACTATGGCTACACCTTC. The rearrangement links TRBV6-5 to TRBJ1-2; no clear D gene. Between the trimmed V and J ends, which lost 0 bases and 0 bases, there was a span of 11 bases. The germline V gene encodes CDR1 MNHEY and CDR2 SVGAGI. The CDR3 spans 16 residues.

J is TRBJ1-5 and V is TRBV7-9; the D gene is possibly TRBD1 (6 bases). The CDR3 spans 13 residues. CDR1 is SEHNR, CDR2 FQNEAQ, per germline (reference sequence). V dropped 5 bases and J dropped 5 bases, with 10 bases sitting between them. In DNA form, the CDR3 reads TGTGCCAGCAGCCAAGCAGGGGATCAGCCCCAGCATTTT. Amino acid sequence: CASSQAGDQPQHF.

The V call is TRBV27, the J call TRBJ1-2; 8 bases are shared with TRBD1. J lost 8 bases, V lost 4 bases, and 12 bases had no gene match. This CDR3 comprises 15 residues. Germline V gene lookup returns CDR1 MNHEY and CDR2 SMNVEV (reference sequence). The CDR3, as DNA: TGTGCCAGCAGTTCCACAGTGACAGGGGTCAGGGGCTACACCTTC. It codes for CASSSTVTGVRGYTF.

The chain has TRBV7-2 and TRBJ1-2; no clear D gene. Germline V gene data show CDR1 as SGHTA and CDR2 as FQGNSA. The CDR3 is 15 residues long. Trimming took 3 bases from V and 0 from J, leaving 11 bases between them. The CDR3 spells CASSFDDSANYGYTF. The CDR3, as DNA: TGTGCCAGCAGCTTTGATGACTCAGCTAACTATGGCTACACCTTC.

The chain carries TRBV18 and TRBJ1-2; D is possibly TRBD1 (6 bases). This CDR3 has 14 residues. CDR1 is KGHSH, CDR2 LQKENI, per germline. V was cut by 0 bases and J by 6 bases, with 11 bases left in between. The CDR3, as DNA: TGTGCCAGCTCACCACCGCAAGGGGGAGATGGCTACACCTTC. This codes for CASSPPQGGDGYTF.

The chain has TRBV6-1 and TRBJ2-7; D uncertain. Looked up from germline, CDR1 is MNHNS and CDR2 is SASEGT. This CDR3 has 14 residues. The V end lost 1 base, the J end lost 1 base, and 8 bases lay between the germline ends. Written as DNA, the CDR3 is TGTGCCAGCAGTGAAGTCGGCGGATCCTACGAGCAGTACTTC. Its protein is CASSEVGGSYEQYF.

This rearrangement joins TRBV20-1 to TRBJ2-7, with D possibly being TRBD2 (5 bases). Trimming left V 3 bases short and J 5 bases short, with 14 bases between. The germline CDR1 and CDR2 sequences are DFQATT and SNEGSKA (reference sequence). The CDR3 is 13 residues long. CDR3 in DNA: TGCAGTGCTAGTGAAACGGGGTTCGACGAGCAGTACGTC. Amino acid sequence: CSASETGFDEQYV.

This clone was seen once. This chain joins TRBV27 and TRBJ2-1; 8 nucleotides agree with TRBD2. This CDR3 contains 16 residues. The ends lost 6 bases at V and 7 bases at J; junction bases unmatched: 14. Germline V lookup: CDR1 MNHEY, CDR2 SMNVEV (reference sequence). This CDR3 reads CASRPISSGLGNEQFF. The CDR3 nucleotides are TGTGCCAGCAGACCTATTTCTAGCGGGTTGGGAAATGAGCAGTTCTTC.

The chain carries TRBV2 and TRBJ2-5, with D perhaps matching TRBD2 (7 bases). Germline assignment: CDR1 SNHLY and CDR2 FYNNEI. The CDR3 covers 16 residues. V lost 5 bases, J lost 10 bases, and 26 bases lay in between. CDR3 DNA sequence: TGTGCCAGCAGTAACGGACAGAGGGGAGGGGGTGAGGGCCAGTACTTC. It yields the protein CASSNGQRGGGEGQYF.